What follows describes a single T cell receptor (beta chain). Its antigen is still unknown. This sample was included in a study of OX40 agonist ivuxolimab in advanced cancers. Overall study: Ivuxolimab is an agonistic anti-OX40 (CD134) antibody, and patients were treated with it. Study-wide points: With doses of 0.1-3.0 mg/kg, partial responders showed among the lowest clonal expansion. Clones of CD4+ and CD8+ blood T cells grew by week 6 at doses of 0.1 to 3.0 mg/kg. Which antigen the expanded peripheral T cells recognized is unknown.

Profiled with immunoSEQ multiplex PCR; TCRdb holds only in-frame clones, not every one. The sample has around 150,000 clones, roughly 92% seen once. The sequence was collected from an adult with an advanced solid tumor such as melanoma, head and neck, liver or kidney cancer. This sample comprised CD4+ or CD8+ T cells sorted from blood, obtained in a trial of the OX40 agonist ivuxolimab.

In DNA, the CDR3 is TGCGCCAGCAGCTTGGGCGGGGATCTCACAGATACGCAGTATTTT. Translating it yields CASSLGGDLTDTQYF. V gene TRBV5-1 combines with J gene TRBJ2-3; tentative D call: TRBD2 (6 bases). The CDR3 has 15 residues. Germline CDR1 and CDR2: SGHRS and YFSETQ. V lost 0 bases, J lost 2 bases, and 10 bases lay in between. Combining the CDR3 with reference TRBV5-1 and TRBJ2-3 gives the whole variable domain KAGVTQTPRYLIKTRGQQVTLSCSPISGHRSVSWYQQTPGQGLQFLFEYFSETQRNKGNFPGRFSGRQFSNSRSEMNVSTLELGDSALYLCASSLGGDLTDTQYFGPGTRLTVL.